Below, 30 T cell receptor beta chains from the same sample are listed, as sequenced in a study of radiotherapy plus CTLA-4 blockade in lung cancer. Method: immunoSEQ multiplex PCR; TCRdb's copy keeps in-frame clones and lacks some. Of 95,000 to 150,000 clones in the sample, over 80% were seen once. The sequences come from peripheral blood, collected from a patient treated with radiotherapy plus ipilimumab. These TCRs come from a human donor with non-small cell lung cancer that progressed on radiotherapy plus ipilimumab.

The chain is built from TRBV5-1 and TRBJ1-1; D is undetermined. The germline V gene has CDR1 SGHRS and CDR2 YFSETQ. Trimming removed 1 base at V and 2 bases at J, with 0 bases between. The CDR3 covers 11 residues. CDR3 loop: CASSLNTEAFF. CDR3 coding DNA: TGCGCCAGCAGCTTGAACACTGAAGCTTTCTTT. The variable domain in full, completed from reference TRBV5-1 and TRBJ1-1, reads KAGVTQTPRYLIKTRGQQVTLSCSPISGHRSVSWYQQTPGQGLQFLFEYFSETQRNKGNFPGRFSGRQFSNSRSEMNVSTLELGDSALYLCASSLNTEAFFGQGTRLTVV.

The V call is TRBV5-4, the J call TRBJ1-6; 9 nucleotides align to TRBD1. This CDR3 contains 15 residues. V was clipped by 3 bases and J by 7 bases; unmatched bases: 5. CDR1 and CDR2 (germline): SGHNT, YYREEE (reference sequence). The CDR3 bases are TGTGCCAGCAGCTCCCGGACAGGGGCCAATTCACCCCTCCACTTT. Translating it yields CASSSRTGANSPLHF. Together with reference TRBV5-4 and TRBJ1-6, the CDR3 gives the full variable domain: ETGVTQSPTHLIKTRGQQVTLRCSSQSGHNTVSWYQQALGQGPQFIFQYYREEENGRGNFPPRFSGLQFPNYSSELNVNALELDDSALYLCASSSRTGANSPLHFGNGTRLTVT.

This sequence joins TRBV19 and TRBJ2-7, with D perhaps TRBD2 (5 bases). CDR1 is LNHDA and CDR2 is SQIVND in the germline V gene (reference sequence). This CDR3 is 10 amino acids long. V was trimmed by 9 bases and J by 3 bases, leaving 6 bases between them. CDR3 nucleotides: TGTGCCAGCGGGAACTACGAGCAGTACTTC. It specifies CASGNYEQYF.

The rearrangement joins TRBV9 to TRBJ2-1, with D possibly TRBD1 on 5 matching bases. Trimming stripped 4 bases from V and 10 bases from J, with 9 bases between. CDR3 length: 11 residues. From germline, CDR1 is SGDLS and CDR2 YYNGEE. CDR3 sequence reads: CASSPGQEQFF. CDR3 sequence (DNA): TGTGCCAGCAGCCCAGGACAAGAGCAGTTCTTC.

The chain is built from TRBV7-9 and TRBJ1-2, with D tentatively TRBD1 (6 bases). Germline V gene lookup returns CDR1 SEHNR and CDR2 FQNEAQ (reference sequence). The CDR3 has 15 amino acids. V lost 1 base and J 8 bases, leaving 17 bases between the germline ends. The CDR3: CASSLGRGDAWGYTF. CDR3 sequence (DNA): TGTGCCAGCAGCTTAGGCAGGGGAGATGCGTGGGGCTACACCTTC.

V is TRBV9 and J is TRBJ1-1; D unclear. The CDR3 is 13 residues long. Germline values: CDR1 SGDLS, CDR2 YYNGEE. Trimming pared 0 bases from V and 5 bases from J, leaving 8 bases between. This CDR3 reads CASSVGARTEAFF. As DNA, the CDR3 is TGTGCCAGCAGCGTAGGAGCTAGGACTGAAGCTTTCTTT.

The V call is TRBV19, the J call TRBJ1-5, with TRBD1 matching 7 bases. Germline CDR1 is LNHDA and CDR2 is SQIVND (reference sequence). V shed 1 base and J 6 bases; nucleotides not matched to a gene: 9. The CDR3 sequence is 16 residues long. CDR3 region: CASSIGPTGFGQPQHF. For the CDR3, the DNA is TGTGCCAGTAGTATAGGCCCGACAGGGTTCGGTCAGCCCCAGCATTTT.

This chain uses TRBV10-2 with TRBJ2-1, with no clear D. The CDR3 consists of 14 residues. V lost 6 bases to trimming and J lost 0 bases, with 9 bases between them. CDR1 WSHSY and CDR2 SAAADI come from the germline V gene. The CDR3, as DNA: TGCGCCAGCAGAGGACCGGACTCCTACAATGAGCAGTTCTTC. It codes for CASRGPDSYNEQFF.

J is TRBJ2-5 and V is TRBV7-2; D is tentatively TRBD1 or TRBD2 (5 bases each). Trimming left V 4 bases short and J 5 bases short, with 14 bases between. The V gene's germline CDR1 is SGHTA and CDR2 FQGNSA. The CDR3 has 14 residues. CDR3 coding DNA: TGTGCCAGCAGCTCCCGATTCGGGACGGAGACCCAGTACTTC. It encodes CASSSRFGTETQYF.

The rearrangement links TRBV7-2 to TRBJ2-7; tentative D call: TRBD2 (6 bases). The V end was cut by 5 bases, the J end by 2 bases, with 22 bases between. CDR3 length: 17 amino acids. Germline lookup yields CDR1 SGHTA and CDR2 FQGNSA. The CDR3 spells CASSLTFSSSETYEQYF. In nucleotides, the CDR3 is TGTGCCAGCAGCCTCACTTTTTCGTCTAGCGAGACCTACGAGCAGTACTTC.

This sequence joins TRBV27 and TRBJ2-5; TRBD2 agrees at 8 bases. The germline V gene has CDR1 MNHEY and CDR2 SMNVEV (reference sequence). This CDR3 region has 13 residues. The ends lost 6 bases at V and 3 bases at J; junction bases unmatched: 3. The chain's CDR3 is CASSRGLEETQYF. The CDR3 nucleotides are TGTGCCAGCAGCCGGGGACTAGAAGAGACCCAGTACTTC.

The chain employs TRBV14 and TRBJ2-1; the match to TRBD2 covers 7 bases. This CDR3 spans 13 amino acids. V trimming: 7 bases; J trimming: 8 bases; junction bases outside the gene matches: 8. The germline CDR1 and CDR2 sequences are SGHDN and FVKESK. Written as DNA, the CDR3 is TGTGCCAGCACCGGGAGGTCGGGATATGAGCAGTTCTTC. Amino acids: CASTGRSGYEQFF.

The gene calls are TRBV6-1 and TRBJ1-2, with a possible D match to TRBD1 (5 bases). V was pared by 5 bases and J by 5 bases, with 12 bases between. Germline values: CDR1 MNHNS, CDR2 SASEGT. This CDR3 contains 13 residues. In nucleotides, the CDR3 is TGTGCCAGCAGTAGGGGCGGCATTTATGGCTACACCTTC. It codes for CASSRGGIYGYTF.

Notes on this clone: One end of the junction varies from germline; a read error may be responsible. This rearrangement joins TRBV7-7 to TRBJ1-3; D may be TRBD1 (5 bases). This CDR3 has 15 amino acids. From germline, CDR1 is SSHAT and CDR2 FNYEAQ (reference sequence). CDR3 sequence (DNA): TGTGCTAGCAGCCAAGGCGGGGGCTCTGGAAACACCATATATTTT. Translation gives CASSQGGGSGNTIYF.

The CDR3 region is CAWSPGTGNSYEQYF. CDR3 DNA sequence: TGTGCCTGGAGTCCTGGGACAGGAAATTCCTACGAGCAGTACTTC. The V gene is TRBV30, the J gene TRBJ2-7; 8 bases agree with TRBD1. V trimming: 2 bases; J trimming: 1 base; junction bases outside the gene matches: 7. This CDR3 contains 15 residues. Germline V gene data show CDR1 as GTSNPN and CDR2 as SVGIG (reference sequence).

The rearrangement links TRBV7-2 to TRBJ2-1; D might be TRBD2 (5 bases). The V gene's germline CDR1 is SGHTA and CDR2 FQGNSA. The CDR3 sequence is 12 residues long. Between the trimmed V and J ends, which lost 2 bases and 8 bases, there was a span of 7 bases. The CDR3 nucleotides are TGTGCCAGCAGCTTAATGGGAGATGAGCAGTTCTTC. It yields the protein CASSLMGDEQFF. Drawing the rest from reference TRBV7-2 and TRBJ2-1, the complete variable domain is GAGVSQSPSNKVTEKGKDVELRCDPISGHTALYWYRQSLGQGLEFLIYFQGNSAPDKSGLPSDRFSAERTGGSVSTLTIQRTQQEDSAVYLCASSLMGDEQFFGPGTRLTVL.

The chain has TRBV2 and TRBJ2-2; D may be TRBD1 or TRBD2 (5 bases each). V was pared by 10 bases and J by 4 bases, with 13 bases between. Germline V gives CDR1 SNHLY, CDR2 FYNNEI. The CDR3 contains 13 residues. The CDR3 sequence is CAKGTLRTGELFF. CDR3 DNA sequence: TGTGCCAAAGGGACCCTCCGCACCGGGGAGCTGTTTTTT.

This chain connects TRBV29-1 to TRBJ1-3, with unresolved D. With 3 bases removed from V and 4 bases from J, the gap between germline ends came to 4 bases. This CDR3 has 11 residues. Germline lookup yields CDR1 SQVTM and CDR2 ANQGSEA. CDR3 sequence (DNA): TGCAGCGTTGATGGGGGAAACACCATATATTTT. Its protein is CSVDGGNTIYF.

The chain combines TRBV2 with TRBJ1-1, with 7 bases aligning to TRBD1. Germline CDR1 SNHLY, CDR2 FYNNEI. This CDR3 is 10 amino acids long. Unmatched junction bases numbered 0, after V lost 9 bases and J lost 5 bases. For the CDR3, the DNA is TGTGCCAGACAGGGGACTGAAGCTTTCTTT. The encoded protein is CARQGTEAFF.

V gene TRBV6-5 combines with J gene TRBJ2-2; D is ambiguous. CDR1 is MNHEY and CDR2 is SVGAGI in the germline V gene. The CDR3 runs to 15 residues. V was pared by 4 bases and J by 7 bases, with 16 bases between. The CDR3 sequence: CASSSGPPRGGELFF. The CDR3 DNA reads TGTGCCAGCAGTTCCGGGCCCCCACGTGGCGGGGAGCTGTTTTTT.

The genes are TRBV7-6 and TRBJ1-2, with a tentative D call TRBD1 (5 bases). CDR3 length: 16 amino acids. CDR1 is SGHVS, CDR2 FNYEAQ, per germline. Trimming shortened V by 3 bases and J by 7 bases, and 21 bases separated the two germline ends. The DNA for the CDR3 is TGTGCCAGCAGCTTGGGGCTCAGCTCGGGGATTCGTGGCTACACCTTC. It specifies CASSLGLSSGIRGYTF.

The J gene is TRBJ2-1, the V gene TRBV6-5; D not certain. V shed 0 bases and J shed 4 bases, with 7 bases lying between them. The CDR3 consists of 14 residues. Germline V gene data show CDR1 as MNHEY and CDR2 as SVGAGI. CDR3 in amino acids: CASSYSNSYNEQFF. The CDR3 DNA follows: TGTGCCAGCAGTTACTCGAACAGTTACAATGAGCAGTTCTTC.

The DNA of the CDR3 is TGTGCCAGCAGCTTAAATTCCCCTCATTCTTCTTCCGGGGAGCTGTTTTTT. This codes for CASSLNSPHSSSGELFF. The V call is TRBV7-3, the J call TRBJ2-2; D is uncertain. The ends were cut back, 1 base at V and 6 bases at J, with 18 bases in the middle. The CDR3 is 17 residues long. CDR1 and CDR2 from the germline V gene are SGHTA and FQGTGA.

For the CDR3, the DNA is TGTGCCAGCAGCACTCGAATGGTGGGACTAGCGGGAGTATTAAATGAGCAGTTCTTC. It codes for CASSTRMVGLAGVLNEQFF. This rearrangement joins TRBV5-6 to TRBJ2-1, with 14 bases aligning to TRBD2. V gave up 4 bases and J gave up 7 bases; unmatched junction bases: 16. The CDR3 contains 19 residues. CDR1 is SGHDT and CDR2 is YYEEEE in the germline V gene.

CDR3 in amino acids: CARSAGLAGPERAKNIQYF. The CDR3 coding sequence is TGTGCCAGAAGCGCGGGACTAGCGGGCCCAGAGAGGGCCAAAAACATTCAGTACTTC. The V and J genes are TRBV5-3 and TRBJ2-4; 12 positions match TRBD2. TRBV5-3 is treated as an ORF (open reading frame) with a function not yet certain. The CDR3 length is 19 residues. V lost 4 bases, J lost 1 base, and 12 bases stayed unmatched.

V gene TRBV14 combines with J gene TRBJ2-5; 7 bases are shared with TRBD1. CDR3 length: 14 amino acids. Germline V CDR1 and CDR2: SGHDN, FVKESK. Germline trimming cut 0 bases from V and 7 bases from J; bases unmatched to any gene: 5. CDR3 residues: CASSQDLGTATQYF. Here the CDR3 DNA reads TGTGCCAGCAGCCAAGACCTAGGGACAGCGACCCAGTACTTC.

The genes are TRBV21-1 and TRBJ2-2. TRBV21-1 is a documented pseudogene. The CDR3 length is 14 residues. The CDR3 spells CASSKSSYTGELFF. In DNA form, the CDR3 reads TGTGCCAGCAGCAAATCAAGTTACACCGGGGAGCTGTTTTTT.

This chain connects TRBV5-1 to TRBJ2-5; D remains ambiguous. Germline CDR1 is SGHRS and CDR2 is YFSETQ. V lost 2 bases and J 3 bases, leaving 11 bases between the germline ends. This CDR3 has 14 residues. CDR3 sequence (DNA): TGCGCCAGCAGCTTTGTCCGAGGCGAAGAGACCCAGTACTTC. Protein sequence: CASSFVRGEETQYF.

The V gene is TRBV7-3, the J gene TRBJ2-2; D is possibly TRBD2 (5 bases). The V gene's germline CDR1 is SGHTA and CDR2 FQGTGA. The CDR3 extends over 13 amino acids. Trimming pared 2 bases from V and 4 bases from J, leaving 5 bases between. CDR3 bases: TGTGCCAGCAGCTTAGGAGGCACCGGGGAGCTGTTTTTT. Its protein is CASSLGGTGELFF.

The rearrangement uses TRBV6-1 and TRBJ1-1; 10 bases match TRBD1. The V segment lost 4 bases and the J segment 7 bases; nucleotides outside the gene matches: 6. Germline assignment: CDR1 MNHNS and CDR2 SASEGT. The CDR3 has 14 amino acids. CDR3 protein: CASSARQGADEAFF. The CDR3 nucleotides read TGTGCCAGCAGTGCCCGACAGGGGGCGGATGAAGCTTTCTTT.